The rows below give T cell receptor beta chains drawn from one sample of a study of T-cell reconstitution after alpha-beta-depleted transplantation in children. TCRdb used MiXCR to reprocess the PCR reads, holding one entry per CDR3 protein. The repertoire has some 600,000 distinct CDR3 sequences, approximately 17% of them found once; the top ten carry about 1.1%. The input for sequencing was PBMCs from the stem cell graft donor, taken from the stem cell graft. These TCRs come from a human donor who donated a stem cell graft to a child with acute myeloid leukemia. CDR3s include the opening cysteine and the closing phenylalanine or tryptophan. D genes are given only for firm matches. Expanded clones get a size class; other rows say once, few or many, or leave the size out.

clone_size: many
j_call: TRBJ2-1
d_call: TRBD2
v_call: TRBV20-1
cdr3_aa: CSAVSGGYYNEQFF
cdr3_nt: TGCAGTGCTGTTAGCGGGGGTTATTACAATGAGCAGTTCTTC

clone_size: many
j_call: TRBJ1-2
d_call: -
v_call: TRBV4-2
cdr3_aa: CASSQVGTDGYTF
cdr3_nt: TGTGCCAGCAGCCAAGTAGGGACCGACGGCTACACCTTC

clone_size: few
j_call: TRBJ2-2
d_call: -
v_call: TRBV27
cdr3_aa: CASSYRGGVTGELFF
cdr3_nt: TGTGCCAGCAGCTATAGGGGGGGCGTCACCGGGGAGCTGTTTTTT

clone_size: many
j_call: TRBJ1-1
d_call: -
v_call: TRBV7-6
cdr3_aa: CASSLSYSTEAFF
cdr3_nt: TGTGCCAGCAGCCTTAGCTATAGTACTGAAGCTTTCTTT

clone_size: many
j_call: TRBJ1-2
d_call: TRBD1
v_call: TRBV12-3/TRBV12-4
cdr3_aa: CASSTGQGSYGYTF
cdr3_nt: TGTGCCAGCAGTACCGGACAGGGGTCCTATGGCTACACCTTC

clone_size: many
j_call: TRBJ1-1
d_call: -
v_call: TRBV20-1
cdr3_aa: CSARDTNSLNTEAFF
cdr3_nt: TGCAGTGCTAGAGATACAAACAGCTTGAACACTGAAGCTTTCTTT

clone_size: many
j_call: TRBJ2-1
d_call: -
v_call: TRBV12-3/TRBV12-4
cdr3_aa: CASSWGSYNEQFF
cdr3_nt: TGTGCCAGCAGTTGGGGAAGTTATAATGAGCAGTTCTTC

clone_size: many
j_call: TRBJ2-7
d_call: -
v_call: TRBV7-2
cdr3_aa: CASSLGTFTSEQYF
cdr3_nt: TGTGCCAGCAGCTTAGGAACTTTCACTTCCGAGCAGTACTTC

clone_size: many
j_call: TRBJ2-7
d_call: -
v_call: TRBV12-3/TRBV12-4
cdr3_aa: CASRPTSLFHEQYF
cdr3_nt: TGTGCCAGCAGGCCGACTAGTCTCTTCCACGAGCAGTACTTC

clone_size: many
j_call: TRBJ1-1
d_call: -
v_call: TRBV29-1
cdr3_aa: CSVAAAGGTEAFF
cdr3_nt: TGCAGCGTGGCAGCTGCGGGAGGCACTGAAGCTTTCTTT

clone_size: many
j_call: TRBJ2-2
d_call: -
v_call: TRBV4-2
cdr3_aa: CASSGKGRTGELFF
cdr3_nt: TGTGCCAGCAGCGGCAAGGGGCGCACCGGGGAGCTGTTTTTT

clone_size: many
j_call: TRBJ1-1
d_call: -
v_call: TRBV20-1
cdr3_aa: CSACLQGGTEAFF
cdr3_nt: TGCAGTGCTTGCCTACAGGGAGGGACTGAAGCTTTCTTT

clone_size: -
j_call: TRBJ2-1
d_call: -
v_call: TRBV29-1
cdr3_aa: CSVEAVSYNEQFF
cdr3_nt: TGCAGCGTTGAAGCGGTGTCCTACAATGAGCAGTTCTTC

clone_size: -
j_call: TRBJ2-1
d_call: -
v_call: TRBV7-2
cdr3_aa: CASSNAPPAARGSNEQFF
cdr3_nt: TGTGCCAGCAGCAACGCTCCCCCCGCCGCACGGGGGTCTAATGAGCAGTTCTTC

clone_size: -
j_call: TRBJ2-5
d_call: -
v_call: TRBV20-1
cdr3_aa: CSASQAGTLQETQYF
cdr3_nt: TGCAGTGCTAGTCAGGCAGGGACCCTACAAGAGACCCAGTACTTC